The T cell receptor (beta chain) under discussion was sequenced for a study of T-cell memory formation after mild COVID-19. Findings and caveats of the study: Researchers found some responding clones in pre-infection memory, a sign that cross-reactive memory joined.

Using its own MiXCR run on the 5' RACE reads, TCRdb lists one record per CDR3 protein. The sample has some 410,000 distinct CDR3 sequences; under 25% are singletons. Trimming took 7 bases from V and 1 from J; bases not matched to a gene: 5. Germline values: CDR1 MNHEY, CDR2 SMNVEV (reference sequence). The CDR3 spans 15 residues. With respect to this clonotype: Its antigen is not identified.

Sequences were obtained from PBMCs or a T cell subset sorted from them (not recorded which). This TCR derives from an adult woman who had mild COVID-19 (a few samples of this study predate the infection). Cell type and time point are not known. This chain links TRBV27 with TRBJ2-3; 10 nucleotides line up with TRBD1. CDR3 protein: CASTPGQGRTDTQYF. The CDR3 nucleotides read TGTGCCAGCACCCCGGGACAGGGGCGCACAGATACGCAGTATTTT.